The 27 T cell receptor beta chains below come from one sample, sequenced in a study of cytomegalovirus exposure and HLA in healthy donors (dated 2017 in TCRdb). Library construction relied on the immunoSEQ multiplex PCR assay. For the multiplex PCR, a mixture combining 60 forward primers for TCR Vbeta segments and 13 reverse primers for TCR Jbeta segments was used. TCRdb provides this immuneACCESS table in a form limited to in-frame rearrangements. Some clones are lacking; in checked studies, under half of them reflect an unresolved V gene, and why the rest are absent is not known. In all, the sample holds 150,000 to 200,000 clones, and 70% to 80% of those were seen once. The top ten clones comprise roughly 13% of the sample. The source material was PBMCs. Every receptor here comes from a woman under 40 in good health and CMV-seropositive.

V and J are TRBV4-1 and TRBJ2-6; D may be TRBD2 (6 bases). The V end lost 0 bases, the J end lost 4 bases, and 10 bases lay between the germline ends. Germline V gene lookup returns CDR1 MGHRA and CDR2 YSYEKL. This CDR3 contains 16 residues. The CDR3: CASSQDGGPGANVLTF. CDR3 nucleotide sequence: TGCGCCAGCAGCCAAGACGGAGGGCCCGGGGCCAACGTCCTGACTTTC.

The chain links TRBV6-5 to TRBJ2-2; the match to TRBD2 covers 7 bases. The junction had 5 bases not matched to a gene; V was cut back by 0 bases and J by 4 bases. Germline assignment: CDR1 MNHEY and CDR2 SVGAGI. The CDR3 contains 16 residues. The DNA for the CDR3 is TGTGCCAGCAGTTACTCGAGGGAGGGAGGCACCGGGGAGCTGTTTTTT. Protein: CASSYSREGGTGELFF.

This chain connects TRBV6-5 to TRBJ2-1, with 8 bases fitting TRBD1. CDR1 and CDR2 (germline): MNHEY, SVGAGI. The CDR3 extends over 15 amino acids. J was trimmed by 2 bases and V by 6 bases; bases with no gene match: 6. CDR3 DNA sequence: TGTGCCAGCAGGCGGACAGGGTCGGCCTACAATGAGCAGTTCTTC. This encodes CASRRTGSAYNEQFF.

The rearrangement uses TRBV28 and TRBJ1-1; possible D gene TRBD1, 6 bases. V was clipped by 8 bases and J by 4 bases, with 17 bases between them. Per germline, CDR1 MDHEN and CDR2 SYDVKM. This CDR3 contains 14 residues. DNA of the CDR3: TGTGCCAGCTATCTGGCCCTGGGGGCCACTGAAGCTTTCTTT. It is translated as CASYLALGATEAFF.

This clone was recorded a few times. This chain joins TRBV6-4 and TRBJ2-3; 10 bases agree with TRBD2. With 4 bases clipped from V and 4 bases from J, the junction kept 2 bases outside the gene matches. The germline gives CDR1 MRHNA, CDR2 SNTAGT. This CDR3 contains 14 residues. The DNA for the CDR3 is TGTGCCAGCAGTGCAGCGGGGGGGCCAGATACGCAGTATTTT. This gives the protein CASSAAGGPDTQYF.

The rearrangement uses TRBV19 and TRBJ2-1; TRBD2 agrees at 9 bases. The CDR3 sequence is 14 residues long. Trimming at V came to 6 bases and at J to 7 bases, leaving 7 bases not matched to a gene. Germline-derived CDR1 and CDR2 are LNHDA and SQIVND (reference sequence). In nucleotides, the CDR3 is TGTGCCAGTAGGGGGAGCGGGGGGAGGAATGAGCAGTTCTTC. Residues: CASRGSGGRNEQFF.

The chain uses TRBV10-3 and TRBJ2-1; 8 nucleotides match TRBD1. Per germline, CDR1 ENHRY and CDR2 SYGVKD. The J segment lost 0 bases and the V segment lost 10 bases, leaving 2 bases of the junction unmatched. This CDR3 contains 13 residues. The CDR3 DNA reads TGTGCCAGTGACAGGGGCTCCTACAATGAGCAGTTCTTC. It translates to CASDRGSYNEQFF.

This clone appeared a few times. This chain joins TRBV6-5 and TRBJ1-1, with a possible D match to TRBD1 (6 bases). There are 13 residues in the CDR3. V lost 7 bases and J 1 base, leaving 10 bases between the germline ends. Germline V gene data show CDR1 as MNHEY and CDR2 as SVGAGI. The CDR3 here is CASTHRENTEAFF. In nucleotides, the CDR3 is TGTGCCAGCACCCACAGGGAGAACACTGAAGCTTTCTTT.

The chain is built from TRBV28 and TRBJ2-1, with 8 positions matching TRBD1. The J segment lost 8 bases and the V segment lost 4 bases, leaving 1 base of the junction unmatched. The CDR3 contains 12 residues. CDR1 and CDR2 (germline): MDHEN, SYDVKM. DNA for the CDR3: TGTGCCAGCAGTTCAGGGGGCGATGAGCAGTTCTTC. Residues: CASSSGGDEQFF.

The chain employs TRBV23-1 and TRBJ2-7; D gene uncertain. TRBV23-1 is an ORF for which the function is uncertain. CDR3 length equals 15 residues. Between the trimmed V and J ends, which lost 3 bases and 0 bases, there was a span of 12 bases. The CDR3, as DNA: TGCGCCAGCAGTCACCCCGACGGGTTCTCCTACGAGCAGTACTTC. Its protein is CASSHPDGFSYEQYF.

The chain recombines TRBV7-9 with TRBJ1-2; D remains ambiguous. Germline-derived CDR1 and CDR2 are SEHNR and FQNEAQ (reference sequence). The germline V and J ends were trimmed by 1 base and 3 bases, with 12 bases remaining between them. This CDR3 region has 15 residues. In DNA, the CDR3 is TGTGCCAGCAGCTTAGATACGAACACCGACTATGGCTACACCTTC. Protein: CASSLDTNTDYGYTF.

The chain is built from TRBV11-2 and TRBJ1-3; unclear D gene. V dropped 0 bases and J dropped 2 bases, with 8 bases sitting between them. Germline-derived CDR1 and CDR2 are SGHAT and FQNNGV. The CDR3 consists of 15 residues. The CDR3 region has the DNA TGTGCCAGCAGCTTAGAATTTCCTCCTGGAAACACCATATATTTT. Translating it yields CASSLEFPPGNTIYF.

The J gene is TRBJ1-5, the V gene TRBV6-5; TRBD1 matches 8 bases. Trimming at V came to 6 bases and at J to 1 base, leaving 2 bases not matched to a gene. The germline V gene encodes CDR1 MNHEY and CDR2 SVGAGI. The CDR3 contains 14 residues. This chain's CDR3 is CASRRQGSNQPQHF. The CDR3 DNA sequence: TGTGCCAGCAGGAGACAGGGGAGCAATCAGCCCCAGCATTTT.

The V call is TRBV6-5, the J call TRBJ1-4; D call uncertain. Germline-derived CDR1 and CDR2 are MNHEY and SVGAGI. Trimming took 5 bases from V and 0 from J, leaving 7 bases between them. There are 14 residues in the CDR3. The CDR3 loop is CASSPVATNEKLFF. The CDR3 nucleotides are TGTGCCAGCAGTCCTGTTGCAACTAATGAAAAACTGTTTTTT.

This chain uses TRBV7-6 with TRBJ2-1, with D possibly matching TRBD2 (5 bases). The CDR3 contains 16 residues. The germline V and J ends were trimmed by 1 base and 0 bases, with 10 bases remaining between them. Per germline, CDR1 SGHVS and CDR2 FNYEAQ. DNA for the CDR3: TGTGCCAGCAGCTTAGGGACTTTCAGCTCCTACAATGAGCAGTTCTTC. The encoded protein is CASSLGTFSSYNEQFF.

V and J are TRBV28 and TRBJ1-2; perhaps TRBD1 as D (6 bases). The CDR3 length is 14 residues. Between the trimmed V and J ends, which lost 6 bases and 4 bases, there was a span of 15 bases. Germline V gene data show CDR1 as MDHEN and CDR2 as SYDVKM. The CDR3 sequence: CASRVTGGGYGYTF. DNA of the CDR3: TGTGCCAGCAGGGTGACAGGTGGGGGCTATGGCTACACCTTC.

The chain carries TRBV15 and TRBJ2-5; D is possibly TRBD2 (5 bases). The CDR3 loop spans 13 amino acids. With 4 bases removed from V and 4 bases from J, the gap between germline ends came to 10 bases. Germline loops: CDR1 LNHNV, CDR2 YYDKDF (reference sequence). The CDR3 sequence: CATSTAGGETQYF. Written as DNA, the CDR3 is TGTGCCACCAGCACTGCGGGCGGAGAGACCCAGTACTTC. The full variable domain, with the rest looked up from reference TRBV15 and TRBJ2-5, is DAMVIQNPRYQVTQFGKPVTLSCSQTLNHNVMYWYQQKSSQAPKLLFHYYDKDFNNEADTPDNFQSRRPNTSFCFLDIRSPGLGDTAMYLCATSTAGGETQYFGPGTRLLVL.

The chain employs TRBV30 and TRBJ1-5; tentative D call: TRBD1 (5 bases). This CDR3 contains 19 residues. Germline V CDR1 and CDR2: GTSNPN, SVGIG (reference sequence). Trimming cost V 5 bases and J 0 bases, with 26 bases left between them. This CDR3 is CAWLCSGRRGDDSNQPQHF. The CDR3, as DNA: TGTGCCTGGCTATGTTCCGGCCGGCGGGGCGATGATAGCAATCAGCCCCAGCATTTT.

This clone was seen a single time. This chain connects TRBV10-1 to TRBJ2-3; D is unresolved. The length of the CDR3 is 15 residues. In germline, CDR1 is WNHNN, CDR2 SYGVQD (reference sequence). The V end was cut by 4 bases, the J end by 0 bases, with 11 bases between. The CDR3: CASSVDTHSTDTQYF. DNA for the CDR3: TGCGCCAGCAGTGTTGACACACATAGCACAGATACGCAGTATTTT.

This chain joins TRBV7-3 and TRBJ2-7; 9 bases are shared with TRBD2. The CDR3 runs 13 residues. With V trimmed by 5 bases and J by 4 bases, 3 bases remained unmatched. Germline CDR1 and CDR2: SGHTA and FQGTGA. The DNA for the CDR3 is TGTGCCAGCAGCCAAAGCGGGAGGTACGAGCAGTACTTC. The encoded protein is CASSQSGRYEQYF.

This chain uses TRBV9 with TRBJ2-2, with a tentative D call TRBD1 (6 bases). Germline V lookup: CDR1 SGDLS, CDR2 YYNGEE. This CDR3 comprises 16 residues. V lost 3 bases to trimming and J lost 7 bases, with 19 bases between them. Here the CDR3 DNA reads TGTGCCAGCAGCGCCGCCGGGACACCGGAGAGCGGGGAGCTGTTTTTT. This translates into CASSAAGTPESGELFF.

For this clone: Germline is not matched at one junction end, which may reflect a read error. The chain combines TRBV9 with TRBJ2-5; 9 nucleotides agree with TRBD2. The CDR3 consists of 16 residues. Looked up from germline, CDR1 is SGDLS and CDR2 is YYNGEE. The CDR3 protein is CASSRGTSFRIEAQYF. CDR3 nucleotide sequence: TGTGCCAGCAGCCGCGGGACTAGCTTCAGGATAGAGGCCCAGTACTTC.

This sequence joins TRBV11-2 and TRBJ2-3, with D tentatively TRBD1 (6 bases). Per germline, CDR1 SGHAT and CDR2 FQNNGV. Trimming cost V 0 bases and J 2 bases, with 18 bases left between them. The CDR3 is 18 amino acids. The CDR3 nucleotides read TGTGCCAGCAGCTTAGATATACGTAGGGACAAACACACAGATACGCAGTATTTT. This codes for CASSLDIRRDKHTDTQYF.

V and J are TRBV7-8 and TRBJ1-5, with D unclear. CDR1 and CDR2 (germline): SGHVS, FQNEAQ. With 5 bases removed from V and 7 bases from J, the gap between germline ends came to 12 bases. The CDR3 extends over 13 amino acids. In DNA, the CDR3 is TGTGCCAGCAGCGAGACCCTCGGGCAGCCCCAGCATTTT. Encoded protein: CASSETLGQPQHF.

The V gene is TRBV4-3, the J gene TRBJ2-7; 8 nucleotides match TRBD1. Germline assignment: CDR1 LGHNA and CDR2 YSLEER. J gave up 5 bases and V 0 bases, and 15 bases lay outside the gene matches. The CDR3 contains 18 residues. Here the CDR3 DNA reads TGCGCCAGCAGCCAAGATTGGGCTCCGGGACAGGTGCCTCACGAGCAGTACTTC. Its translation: CASSQDWAPGQVPHEQYF.

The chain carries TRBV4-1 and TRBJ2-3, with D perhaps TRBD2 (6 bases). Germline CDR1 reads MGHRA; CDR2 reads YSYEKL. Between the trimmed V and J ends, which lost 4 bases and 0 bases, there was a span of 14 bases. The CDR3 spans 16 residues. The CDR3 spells CASSPQRGTSTDTQYF. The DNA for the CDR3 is TGCGCCAGCAGCCCCCAACGGGGGACTAGCACAGATACGCAGTATTTT.

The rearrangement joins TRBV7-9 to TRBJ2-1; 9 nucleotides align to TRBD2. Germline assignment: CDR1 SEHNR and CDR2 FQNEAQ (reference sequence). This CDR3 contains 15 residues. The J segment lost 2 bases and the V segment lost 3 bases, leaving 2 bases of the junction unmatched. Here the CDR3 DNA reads TGTGCCAGCAGCTTGACTAGCGGTGCCTACAATGAGCAGTTCTTC. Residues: CASSLTSGAYNEQFF.